A selection of T cell receptor beta chains follows, all from one sample in a study of cytomegalovirus exposure and HLA in healthy donors. Method: immunoSEQ multiplex PCR; TCRdb's copy keeps in-frame clones and lacks some. This table has about 97,000 clones, about four fifths appearing once. Sequencing input: PBMCs. These receptors all come from a woman in her forties in good health and CMV-seronegative. CDR3s include the opening cysteine and the closing phenylalanine or tryptophan. Fields, in order: J gene, D gene, CDR3 length, V gene, clone size, CDR3 DNA, CDR3 protein. The D gene is left open where the match is weak. A clone size is listed for some rows: how often the clone was seen (once, few, many), or a class if it is expanded.

J: TRBJ2-5; D: .; length: 13; V: TRBV6-5; size: .; DNA: TGTGCCAGCGGTGGAGGGGCGGAAGAGACCCAGTACTTC; CDR3: CASGGGAEETQYF
J: TRBJ2-1; D: TRBD2; length: 16; V: TRBV11-2; size: .; DNA: TGTGCCAGCAGCTTAGTTCCTCGGGGGGGCCTCAATGAGCAGTTCTTC; CDR3: CASSLVPRGGLNEQFF
J: TRBJ2-1; D: TRBD2; length: 18; V: TRBV5-6; size: .; DNA: TGTGCCAGCAGCTTGGGGCCGAGCGGGAGAACTACCTACAATGAGCAGTTCTTC; CDR3: CASSLGPSGRTTYNEQFF
J: TRBJ1-5; D: .; length: 11; V: TRBV6-1; size: .; DNA: TGTGCCAGCAGTCAGAATCAGCCCCAGCATTTT; CDR3: CASSQNQPQHF
J: TRBJ1-5; D: .; length: 11; V: TRBV6-1; size: .; DNA: TGTGCCAGCAGAGGAAACAGCCCCCAGCATTTT; CDR3: CASRGNSPQHF
J: TRBJ1-1; D: TRBD1; length: 14; V: TRBV6-5; size: .; DNA: TGTGCCAGCAGGCACGCTGATTCAGGGGGCGGCGGTTTCTTT; CDR3: CASRHADSGGGGFF
J: TRBJ2-3; D: TRBD2; length: 16; V: TRBV11-2; size: .; DNA: TGTGCCAGCAGGGTCGGCGCGCGGGGGGGATCAGATACGCAGTATTTT; CDR3: CASRVGARGGSDTQYF
J: TRBJ1-1; D: .; length: 14; V: TRBV9; size: .; DNA: TGTGCCAGCACAAGGGGGGGTCGGAACACTGAAGCTTTCTTT; CDR3: CASTRGGRNTEAFF
J: TRBJ2-1; D: .; length: 14; V: TRBV28; size: .; DNA: TGTGCCAGCAGTTTCGGGACTCCCTACAATGAGCAGTTCTTC; CDR3: CASSFGTPYNEQFF
J: TRBJ1-4; D: .; length: 16; V: TRBV4-2; size: .; DNA: TGTGCCAGCAGCCAAGTCGGGAGGGGAACTAATGAAAAACTGTTTTTT; CDR3: CASSQVGRGTNEKLFF
J: TRBJ2-7; D: TRBD2; length: 15; V: TRBV10-3; size: .; DNA: TGTGCCATCAGTGAGTCGGCGGGGGGGGCGTACGAGCAGTACTTC; CDR3: CAISESAGGAYEQYF
J: TRBJ1-2; D: .; length: 15; V: TRBV23-1; size: .; DNA: TGCGCCAGCAGTCAATACAGGGAGGGTGACTATGGCTACACCTTC; CDR3: CASSQYREGDYGYTF
J: TRBJ1-2; D: TRBD1; length: 12; V: TRBV2; size: .; DNA: TGTGCCAGCACCCTGGGACAGTATGGCTACACCTTC; CDR3: CASTLGQYGYTF
J: TRBJ1-1; D: TRBD1; length: 14; V: TRBV7-9; size: .; DNA: TGTGCCAGCAGCCAGGCGACGGTCGGACAGGTCGCTTTCTTT; CDR3: CASSQATVGQVAFF
J: TRBJ1-1; D: .; length: 12; V: TRBV30; size: few; DNA: TGTGCCTGGAGAGTGATTGCGGAAGAAGCTTTCTTT; CDR3: CAWRVIAEEAFF
J: TRBJ2-7; D: TRBD1; length: 16; V: TRBV9; size: .; DNA: TGTGCCAGCAGCGTAGGGGACAGGGCGGAGGTTCACGAGCAGTACTTC; CDR3: CASSVGDRAEVHEQYF
J: TRBJ1-2; D: .; length: 12; V: TRBV6-6; size: few; DNA: TGTGCCAGCAGTGACACAGGGTATGGCTACACCTTC; CDR3: CASSDTGYGYTF
J: TRBJ2-7; D: .; length: 15; V: TRBV9; size: .; DNA: TGTGCCAGCAGCGTAGCTACAGGGCCCTCCTACGAGCAGTACTTC; CDR3: CASSVATGPSYEQYF
J: TRBJ1-1; D: .; length: 13; V: TRBV5-8; size: .; DNA: TGTGCCAGCAGCTTGGGCAGGGGAGAAGTGACTTTCTTT; CDR3: CASSLGRGEVTFF
J: TRBJ2-7; D: .; length: 15; V: TRBV19; size: .; DNA: TGTGCCAGTAGTAATGGACACTGGGAAGGGTACGAGCAGTACTTC; CDR3: CASSNGHWEGYEQYF
J: TRBJ1-4; D: .; length: 16; V: TRBV5-4; size: .; DNA: TGTGCCAGCAGCTTGGCCTTGGGGGCCACTAATGAAAAACTGTTTTTT; CDR3: CASSLALGATNEKLFF
J: TRBJ2-7; D: .; length: 15; V: TRBV13; size: .; DNA: TGTGCCAGCAGCTATACGGAGACAGCTTACTACGAGCAGTACTTC; CDR3: CASSYTETAYYEQYF
J: TRBJ2-1; D: .; length: 14; V: TRBV5-1; size: .; DNA: TGCGCCAGCAGCGAGCAGCAGGCGAACAATGAGCAGTTCTTC; CDR3: CASSEQQANNEQFF
J: TRBJ2-1; D: .; length: 17; V: TRBV21-1; size: .; DNA: TGTGCCAGCCTGGGCCTCCATGCGGGACGAATACTAGGTGAGCAGTTCTTC; CDR3: CASLGLHAGRILGEQFF
J: TRBJ2-5; D: TRBD1; length: 14; V: TRBV10-3; size: .; DNA: TGTGCCATCAGCAACGACAGGGGCCAAGAGACCCAGTACTTC; CDR3: CAISNDRGQETQYF
J: TRBJ2-3; D: TRBD2; length: 16; V: TRBV27; size: .; DNA: TGTGCCTGCAGAGTACGACTAGCAGCAGATTCGGATACGCAGTATTTT; CDR3: CACRVRLAADSDTQYF
J: TRBJ2-1; D: TRBD2; length: 16; V: TRBV5-4; size: .; DNA: TGTGCCAGCAGCCCCCTAGCGGGAGCGGAGCCGAATGAGCAGTTCTTC; CDR3: CASSPLAGAEPNEQFF
J: TRBJ2-7; D: TRBD2; length: 16; V: TRBV6-1; size: .; DNA: TGTGCCAGCAGTGAAGAGGCGGGGGACGGTTCCTACGAGCAGTACTTC; CDR3: CASSEEAGDGSYEQYF
J: TRBJ2-3; D: .; length: 14; V: TRBV5-1; size: .; DNA: TGCGCCAGCAGCTTGACAGATTTCACAGATACGCAGTATTTT; CDR3: CASSLTDFTDTQYF
J: TRBJ2-7; D: TRBD1; length: 15; V: TRBV14; size: few; DNA: TGTGCCAGCAGCCTCCGGGACAGCCGTTCCTACGAGCAGTACTTC; CDR3: CASSLRDSRSYEQYF
J: TRBJ2-1; D: TRBD2; length: 16; V: TRBV19; size: few; DNA: TGTGCCAGTAGTATAGGTCTAGCGGGGGGGATCAATGAGCAGTTCTTC; CDR3: CASSIGLAGGINEQFF
J: TRBJ2-3; D: TRBD2; length: 18; V: TRBV27; size: .; DNA: TGTGCCAGCAGTTTATCTCTAGCGGCCCTCGTGCGCACAGATACGCAGTATTTT; CDR3: CASSLSLAALVRTDTQYF
J: TRBJ1-4; D: .; length: 15; V: TRBV9; size: .; DNA: TGTGCCAGCAGCGCCAGGACATCCCCTAATGAAAAACTGTTTTTT; CDR3: CASSARTSPNEKLFF
J: TRBJ1-3; D: TRBD1; length: 15; V: TRBV6-5; size: .; DNA: TGTGCCAGCAGTAAGGACAGGGCCTCTGGAAACACCATATATTTT; CDR3: CASSKDRASGNTIYF
J: TRBJ1-2; D: TRBD1; length: 13; V: TRBV7-3; size: few; DNA: TGTGCCAGCAGCTTAGTCCAGGGGGCAGGCTACACCTTC; CDR3: CASSLVQGAGYTF
J: TRBJ2-2; D: .; length: 11; V: TRBV5-1; size: few; DNA: TGCGCCAGCAGCCACTCCGGGGAGCTGTTTTTT; CDR3: CASSHSGELFF
J: TRBJ2-7; D: TRBD2; length: 14; V: TRBV7-2; size: .; DNA: TGTGCCAGCAGCCGAGGGAGGGAGAATTACGAGCAGTACTTC; CDR3: CASSRGRENYEQYF
J: TRBJ2-2; D: .; length: 16; V: TRBV4-3; size: .; DNA: TGCGCCAGCAGCCAAGCTTCCGGGACACTCACCGGGGAGCTGTTTTTT; CDR3: CASSQASGTLTGELFF
J: TRBJ2-5; D: TRBD2; length: 15; V: TRBV19; size: few; DNA: TGTGCCAGTAGTCCCCGCGGGGGGCTGGGAGAGACCCAGTACTTC; CDR3: CASSPRGGLGETQYF
J: TRBJ2-7; D: TRBD2; length: 16; V: TRBV19; size: .; DNA: TGTGCCAGTAGTATTCGAGGTGGAGCGGGACTCTACGAGCAGTACTTC; CDR3: CASSIRGGAGLYEQYF
J: TRBJ1-5; D: .; length: 15; V: TRBV4-1; size: .; DNA: TGCGCCAGCAGCCGAGAGACAGGTAGCAATCAGCCCCAGCATTTT; CDR3: CASSRETGSNQPQHF
J: TRBJ1-5; D: .; length: 14; V: TRBV4-2; size: .; DNA: TGTGCCAGCAGCCACGGGACAACTAATCAGCCCCAGCATTTT; CDR3: CASSHGTTNQPQHF
J: TRBJ2-2; D: TRBD2; length: 13; V: TRBV19; size: .; DNA: TGTGCCACTCACCCGGGAGGGACCGGGGAGCTGTTTTTT; CDR3: CATHPGGTGELFF
J: TRBJ2-7; D: .; length: 15; V: TRBV6-1; size: .; DNA: TGTGCCAGCAGTCCATCTTCGGGAGCCTCCTACGAGCAGTACTTC; CDR3: CASSPSSGASYEQYF